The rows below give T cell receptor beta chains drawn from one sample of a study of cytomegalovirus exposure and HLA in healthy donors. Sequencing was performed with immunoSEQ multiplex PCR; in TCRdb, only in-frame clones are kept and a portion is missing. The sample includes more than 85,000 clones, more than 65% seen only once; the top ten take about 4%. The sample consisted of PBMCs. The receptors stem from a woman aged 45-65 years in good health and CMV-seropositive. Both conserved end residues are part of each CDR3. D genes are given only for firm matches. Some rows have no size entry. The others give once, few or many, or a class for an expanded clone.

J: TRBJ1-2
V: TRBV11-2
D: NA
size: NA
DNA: TGTGCCAGCAGCCCTGCGGGTATCGAAGGCTACACCTTC
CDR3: CASSPAGIEGYTF

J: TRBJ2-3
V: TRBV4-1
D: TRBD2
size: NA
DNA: TGCGCCAGCAGCCTTAGCGGGGGAAGCACAGATACGCAGTATTTT
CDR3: CASSLSGGSTDTQYF

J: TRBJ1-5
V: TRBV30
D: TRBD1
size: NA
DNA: TGTGCCTGGAGCGAGGGACAGTATAGCAATCAGCCCCAGCATTTT
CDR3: CAWSEGQYSNQPQHF

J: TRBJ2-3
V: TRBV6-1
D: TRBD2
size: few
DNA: TGTGCCACCAAGGACCGGGAGGGCCTCACAGATACGCAGTATTTT
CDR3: CATKDREGLTDTQYF

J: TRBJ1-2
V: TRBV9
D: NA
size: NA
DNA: TGTGCCAGCAGCGTGGGGGACTCTCGAGGCTATGGCTACACCTTC
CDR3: CASSVGDSRGYGYTF

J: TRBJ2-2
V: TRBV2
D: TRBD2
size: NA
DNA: TGTGCCAGCATATCGGGACTACCGAACACCGGGGAGCTGTTTTTT
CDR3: CASISGLPNTGELFF

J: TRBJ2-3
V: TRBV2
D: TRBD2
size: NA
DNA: TGTGCCAGCAGGGAGGAGGGCGGGGGGGGCACAGATACGCAGTATTTT
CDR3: CASREEGGGGTDTQYF

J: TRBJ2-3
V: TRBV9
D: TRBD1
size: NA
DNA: TGTGCCAGCAGCTACCGGGACAGGGGCACAGATACGCAGTATTTT
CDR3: CASSYRDRGTDTQYF

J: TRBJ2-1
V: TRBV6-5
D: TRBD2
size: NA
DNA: TGTGCCAGCAGTTACAGGGCGGGACTAAATGAGCAGTTCTTC
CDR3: CASSYRAGLNEQFF

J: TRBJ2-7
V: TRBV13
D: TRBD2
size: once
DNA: TGTGCCAGCAGCTTGGGGGGGTTCTACGAGCAGTACTTC
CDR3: CASSLGGFYEQYF

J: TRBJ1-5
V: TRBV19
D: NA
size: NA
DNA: TGTGCCAGTAGTATCCTCAACATTCAGCCCCAGCATTTT
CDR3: CASSILNIQPQHF

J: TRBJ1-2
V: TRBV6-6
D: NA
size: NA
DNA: TGTGCCAGCAGTTACGGGCAGGGGACTAACTATGGCTACACCTTC
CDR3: CASSYGQGTNYGYTF

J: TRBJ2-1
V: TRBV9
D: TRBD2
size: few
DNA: TGTGCCAGCAGCGTAGAGGCGGGAGGGTACAATGAGCAGTTCTTC
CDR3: CASSVEAGGYNEQFF

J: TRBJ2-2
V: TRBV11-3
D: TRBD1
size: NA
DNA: TGTGCCAGCAGCAGCTCACAGGGGACCGGGGAGCTGTTTTTT
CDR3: CASSSSQGTGELFF

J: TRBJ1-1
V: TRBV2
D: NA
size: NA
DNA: TGTGCCAGCAGTGAAAGTGCAGTGAACACTGAAGCTTTCTTT
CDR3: CASSESAVNTEAFF

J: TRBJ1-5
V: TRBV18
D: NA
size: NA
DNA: TGTGCCAGCTCTGAGGGTGATCAGCCCCAGCATTTT
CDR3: CASSEGDQPQHF

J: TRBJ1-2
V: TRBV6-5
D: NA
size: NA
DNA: TGTGCCAGCAGTTACTCGACCCAGCGGTATGGCTACACCTTC
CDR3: CASSYSTQRYGYTF

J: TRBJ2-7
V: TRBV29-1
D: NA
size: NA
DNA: TGCAGCGTTGGGGCCACCCAAGGCAACGAGCAGTACTTC
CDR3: CSVGATQGNEQYF

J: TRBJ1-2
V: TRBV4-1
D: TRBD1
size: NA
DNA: TGCGCCAGCAGCCCCCGGACAGGGGGCGACTATGGCTACACCTTC
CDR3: CASSPRTGGDYGYTF

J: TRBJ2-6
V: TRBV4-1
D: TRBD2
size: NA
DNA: TGCGCCAGCAGCCCGATTGGGGAGGGCACTGGGGCCAACGTCCTGACTTTC
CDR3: CASSPIGEGTGANVLTF

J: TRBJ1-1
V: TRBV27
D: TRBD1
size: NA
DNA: TGTGCTAGCAGTTTTGGAGGACAGGGGGTAAACACTGAAGCTTTCTTT
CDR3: CASSFGGQGVNTEAFF

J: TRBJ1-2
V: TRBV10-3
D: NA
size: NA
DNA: TGTGCCGCCCACGAACAGGTTTGGGATGGCTACACCTTC
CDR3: CAAHEQVWDGYTF

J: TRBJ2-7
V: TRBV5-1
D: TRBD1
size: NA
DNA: TGCGCCAGCAGCTTGAGGGACAGGGTCGTAGACGAGCAGTACTTC
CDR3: CASSLRDRVVDEQYF

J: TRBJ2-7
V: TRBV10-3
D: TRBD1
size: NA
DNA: TGTGCCATCAGTCGGGACAGGGACGACGAGCAGTACTTC
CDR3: CAISRDRDDEQYF

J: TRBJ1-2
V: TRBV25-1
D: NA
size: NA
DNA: TGTGCCAGCAGTGACGGGCTGCGGGATTTCAACTATGGCTACACCTTC
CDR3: CASSDGLRDFNYGYTF

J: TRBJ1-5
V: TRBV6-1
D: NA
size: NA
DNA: TGTGCCAGCAGTCTGGGGAGGAATCAGCCCCAGCATTTT
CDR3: CASSLGRNQPQHF

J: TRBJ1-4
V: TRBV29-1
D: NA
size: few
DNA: TGCAGCGTTGGGATGACAGCCACACAGGAGGAAAAACTGTTTTTT
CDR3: CSVGMTATQEEKLFF

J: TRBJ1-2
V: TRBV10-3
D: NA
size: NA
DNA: TGTGCCATCGGGGGGGAGAGCTCCTATGGCTACACCTTC
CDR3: CAIGGESSYGYTF

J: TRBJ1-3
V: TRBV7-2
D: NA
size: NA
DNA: TGTGCCAGCAGCCCAGAAGCTGGAAACACCATATATTTT
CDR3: CASSPEAGNTIYF

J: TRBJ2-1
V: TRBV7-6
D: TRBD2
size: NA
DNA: TGTGCCAGCAGCTTAGCACCCCTAGCGGGGGGGCCCCCTAACAATGAGCAGTTCTTC
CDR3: CASSLAPLAGGPPNNEQFF

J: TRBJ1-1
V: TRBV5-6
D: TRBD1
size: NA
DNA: TGTGCCAGCAGCTTGGGGGACAGGGGAATCAGTGAAGCTTTCTTT
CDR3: CASSLGDRGISEAFF

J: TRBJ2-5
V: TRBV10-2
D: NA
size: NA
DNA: TGCGCCAGCAGTGAGGGAGGGACCAGCCTGGGAGAGACCCAGTACTTC
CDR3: CASSEGGTSLGETQYF

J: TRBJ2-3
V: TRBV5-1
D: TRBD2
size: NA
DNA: TGCGCCAGCAGCTTGCGGGAGGCCACAGATACGCAGTATTTT
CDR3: CASSLREATDTQYF

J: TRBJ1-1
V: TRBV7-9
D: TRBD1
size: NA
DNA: TGTTCCAGCATCCTGCCGGGGACAGGCCGGAACACTGAAGCTTTCTTT
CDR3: CSSILPGTGRNTEAFF

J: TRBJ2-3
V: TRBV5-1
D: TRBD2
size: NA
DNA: TGCGCCAGCAGCTCGAGAGCGGGGGCGGAAGATACGCAGTATTTT
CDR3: CASSSRAGAEDTQYF

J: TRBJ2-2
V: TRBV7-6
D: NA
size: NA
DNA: TGTGCCAGCAGCTCAGGCCGGGCCTTGTTACAGGACGGGGAGCTGTTTTTT
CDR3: CASSSGRALLQDGELFF

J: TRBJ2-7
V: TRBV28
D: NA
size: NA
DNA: TGTGCCAGCAGTTTTCGGGGATCCTACTCCTACGAGCAGTACTTC
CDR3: CASSFRGSYSYEQYF

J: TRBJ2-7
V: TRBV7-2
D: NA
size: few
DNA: TGTGCCAGCAGCGAGAAATACGAGCAGTACTTC
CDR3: CASSEKYEQYF

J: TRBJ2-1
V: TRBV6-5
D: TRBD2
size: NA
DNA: TGTGCCACCTCTCTGGCGGGGGGTTACAATGAGCAGTTCTTC
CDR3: CATSLAGGYNEQFF

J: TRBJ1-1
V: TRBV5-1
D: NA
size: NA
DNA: TGCGCCAGCAGCTTCCCGGGAGAAGCTTTCTTT
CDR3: CASSFPGEAFF

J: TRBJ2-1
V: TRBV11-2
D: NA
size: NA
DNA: TGTGCCAGTACCCTGGGGGGGGGCCGATACAATGAGCAGTTCTTC
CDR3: CASTLGGGRYNEQFF

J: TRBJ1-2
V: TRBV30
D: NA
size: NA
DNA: TGTGCCTGGAGTCTCGGAGGAGGGCAGAGGAGCTACACCTTC
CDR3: CAWSLGGGQRSYTF

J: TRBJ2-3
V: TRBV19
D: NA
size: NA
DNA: TGTGCCAGTAGCACTAATCCCCGGTGGGAGAGCACAGATACGCAGTATTTT
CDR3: CASSTNPRWESTDTQYF

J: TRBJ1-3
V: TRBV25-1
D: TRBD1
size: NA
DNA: TGTGCCAGCAGTGGGACAGGGGAGAGAAACACCATATATTTT
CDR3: CASSGTGERNTIYF

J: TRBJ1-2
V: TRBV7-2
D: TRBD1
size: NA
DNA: TGTGCCAGCAGCTTCCCCCGGGGGACAGGGGGTGGCTACACCTTC
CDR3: CASSFPRGTGGGYTF